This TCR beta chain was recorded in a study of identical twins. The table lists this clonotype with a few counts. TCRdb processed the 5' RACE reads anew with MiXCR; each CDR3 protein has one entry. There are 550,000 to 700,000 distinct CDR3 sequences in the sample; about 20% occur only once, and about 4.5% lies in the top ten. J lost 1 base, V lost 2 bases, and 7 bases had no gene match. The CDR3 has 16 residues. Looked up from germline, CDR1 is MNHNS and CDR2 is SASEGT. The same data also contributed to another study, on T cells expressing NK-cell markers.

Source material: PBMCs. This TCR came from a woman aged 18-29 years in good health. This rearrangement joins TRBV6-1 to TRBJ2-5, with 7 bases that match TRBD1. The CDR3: CASSERTSGGQETQYF. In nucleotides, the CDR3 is TGTGCCAGCAGTGAAAGAACCTCAGGGGGCCAAGAGACCCAGTACTTC.